Below, one TCR beta chain is given with its context. The V gene's germline CDR1 is SNHLY and CDR2 FYNNEI. The V gene lost 4 bases and the J gene lost 6 bases, with 13 bases spanning the gap. The CDR3 consists of 14 residues. Enrolled during active infection, Seattle patients were then followed longitudinally. The table came from immunoSEQ multiplex PCR; TCRdb's copy has only in-frame clones and leaves some out. The sample contains around 230,000 clones, under 90% of which appear only once. The data were taken from a study of blood T cell repertoires in COVID-19. This TCR was recovered from a man in his forties or fifties with COVID-19, enrolled during active disease. The sequencing input was peripheral blood. The chain joins TRBV2 to TRBJ1-5, with a possible D match to TRBD1 (5 bases). The CDR3 sequence is CASSGAGNGQPQHF. The CDR3, as DNA: TGTGCCAGCAGTGGGGCAGGGAATGGTCAGCCCCAGCATTTT.